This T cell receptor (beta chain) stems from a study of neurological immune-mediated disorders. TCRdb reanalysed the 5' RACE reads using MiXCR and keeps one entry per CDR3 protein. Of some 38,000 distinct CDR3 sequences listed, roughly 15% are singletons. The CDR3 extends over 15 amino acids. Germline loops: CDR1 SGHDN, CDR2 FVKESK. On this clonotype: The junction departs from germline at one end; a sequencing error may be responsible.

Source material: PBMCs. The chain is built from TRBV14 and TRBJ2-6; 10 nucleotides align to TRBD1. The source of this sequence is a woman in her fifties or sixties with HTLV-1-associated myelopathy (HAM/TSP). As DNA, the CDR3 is TGTGCCAGCAGCCAAGATGGGACAGGGGCCAACGTCCTTATTTTC. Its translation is CASSQDGTGANVLIF.